These 12 T cell receptor beta chains share one sample of origin, sequenced in a study of blood T cells in healthy people across ages. Combining a sample-barcoded 5' primer with a J-beta primer mix, a second PCR ran for roughly 7 to 11 cycles. TCRdb processed the 5' RACE reads anew with MiXCR; each CDR3 protein has one entry. Of 850,000 to 1,100,000 distinct CDR3 sequences listed, approximately 38% are singletons. The sample comprised blood. The receptors derive from a man between 18 and 29 years old in good health.

This clonotype has only a few counts. The chain recombines TRBV27 with TRBJ1-5; 7 bases match TRBD1. CDR1 and CDR2 (germline): MNHEY, SMNVEV (reference sequence). Trimming removed 1 base from V and 3 bases from J; junction bases left unmatched: 3. CDR3 length: 15 residues. The CDR3 spells CASSLWQGDNQPQHF. The CDR3 DNA reads TGTGCCAGCAGTTTATGGCAGGGGGACAATCAGCCCCAGCATTTT.

This clonotype was picked up a small number of times. This chain links TRBV10-3 with TRBJ1-6; D possibly corresponds to TRBD1 (6 bases). This CDR3 has 15 amino acids. Germline CDR1 is ENHRY and CDR2 is SYGVKD. Between the trimmed V and J ends, which lost 4 bases and 5 bases, there was a span of 12 bases. The CDR3 sequence is CAISVQGGDNSPLHF. CDR3 nucleotides: TGTGCCATCAGTGTACAGGGAGGGGATAATTCACCCCTCCACTTT.

V and J are TRBV27 and TRBJ2-1; 9 bases map to TRBD2. Germline values: CDR1 MNHEY, CDR2 SMNVEV (reference sequence). The trim removed 2 bases at V and 7 bases at J, leaving 6 bases unmatched. The CDR3 contains 15 residues. Written as DNA, the CDR3 is TGTGCCAGCAGTTTAATGGCGGGGGGGAATAATGAGCAGTTCTTC. Encoded protein: CASSLMAGGNNEQFF.

There are a few counts of this clonotype. The chain has TRBV6-5 and TRBJ2-7, with D perhaps assigned TRBD1 or TRBD2 (5 bases each). Germline V lookup: CDR1 MNHEY, CDR2 SVGAGI. This CDR3 spans 13 amino acids. V shed 5 bases and J shed 5 bases, with 13 bases lying between them. CDR3 amino acids: CASSPEGIHEQYF. For the CDR3, the DNA is TGTGCCAGCAGTCCAGAGGGGATTCACGAGCAGTACTTC.

In this sample, this clonotype turned up a few times. The V gene is TRBV13, the J gene TRBJ2-4, with TRBD1 identical over 9 bases. The DNA end is more similar to TRBJ2-7, so the J call may be wrong. CDR1 and CDR2 from the germline V gene are PRHDT and FYEKMQ (reference sequence). CDR3 length: 14 amino acids. CDR3 bases: TGTGCCAGCAGTTTATCGGACAGGGGCTACGAGCAGTACTTC. It is translated as CASSLSDRGYEQYF.

A few counts support this clonotype. The chain carries TRBV7-9 and TRBJ2-7; TRBD1 might be the D (5 bases). The germline V gene encodes CDR1 SEHNR and CDR2 FQNEAQ (reference sequence). The V end lost 0 bases, the J end lost 0 bases, and 12 bases lay between the germline ends. The CDR3 totals 16 residues. The CDR3 sequence is CASSLARRQSSYEQYF. Written as DNA, the CDR3 is TGTGCCAGCAGCTTAGCGCGGAGACAGAGCTCCTACGAGCAGTACTTC.

This clonotype was counted once. This chain joins TRBV7-9 and TRBJ1-5; TRBD1 matches at 7 bases. This CDR3 is built from 14 residues. Unmatched junction bases numbered 7, after V lost 5 bases and J lost 6 bases. Germline CDR1 is SEHNR and CDR2 is FQNEAQ (reference sequence). The CDR3 protein is CASSNDRVVQPQHF. CDR3 in DNA: TGTGCCAGCAGCAACGACAGGGTAGTTCAGCCCCAGCATTTT.

This clonotype was seen a handful of times. The chain is built from TRBV9 and TRBJ1-4; D is unclear. From germline, CDR1 is SGDLS and CDR2 YYNGEE. Trimming stripped 0 bases from V and 6 bases from J, with 6 bases between. The CDR3 is 13 residues long. As DNA, the CDR3 is TGTGCCAGCAGCGTAGCCGGGGATGAAAAACTGTTTTTT. Its protein product is CASSVAGDEKLFF.

The chain employs TRBV7-8 and TRBJ1-4; 7 bases match TRBD1. The trim removed 7 bases at V and 4 bases at J, leaving 9 bases unmatched. The CDR3 has 15 amino acids. CDR1 and CDR2 (germline): SGHVS, FQNEAQ. The CDR3 DNA reads TGTGCCAGCACACAACCTGGGGACAGTAATGAAAAACTGTTTTTT. Translation: CASTQPGDSNEKLFF.

This clonotype occurred a few times. The J gene is TRBJ2-5, the V gene TRBV7-9, with TRBD2 matching 9 bases. CDR1 and CDR2 (germline): SEHNR, FQNEAQ (reference sequence). Unmatched junction bases numbered 15, after V lost 5 bases and J lost 5 bases. CDR3 length: 17 amino acids. The CDR3 bases are TGTGCCAGCAGCCTCAGTAGGGCTAGCGGGGATGCGGAGACCCAGTACTTC. It encodes CASSLSRASGDAETQYF. The full variable domain, with the rest looked up from reference TRBV7-9 and TRBJ2-5, is DTGVSQNPRHKITKRGQNVTFRCDPISEHNRLYWYRQTLGQGPEFLTYFQNEAQLEKSRLLSDRFSAERPKGSFSTLEIQRTEQGDSAMYLCASSLSRASGDAETQYFGPGTRLLVL.

This clonotype occurred a few times. The chain carries TRBV7-3 and TRBJ1-1; D gene unclear. V was shortened by 1 base and J by 7 bases, with 10 bases between the two germline ends. The CDR3 totals 13 residues. Germline V lookup: CDR1 SGHTA, CDR2 FQGTGA. CDR3 residues: CASSLSWSSEAFF. CDR3 nucleotide sequence: TGTGCCAGCAGCTTAAGTTGGAGCAGTGAAGCTTTCTTT.

The V gene is TRBV7-2, the J gene TRBJ2-5; perhaps D is TRBD1 or TRBD2 (5 bases each). Germline lookup yields CDR1 SGHTA and CDR2 FQGNSA. This CDR3 region has 12 residues. V was pared by 2 bases and J by 11 bases, with 12 bases between. CDR3 residues: CASSLNRGEQYF. Written as DNA, the CDR3 is TGTGCCAGCAGCTTAAACCGAGGGGAGCAGTACTTC.